This TCR beta chain was identified during a study of sequential checkpoint blockade in melanoma. About the study: DNA from over 80 pretreatment tumor samples underwent TCRβ immunosequencing.

As for this clone: Compared with germline, one end of the junction differs, possibly owing to a read error.

Germline CDR1 and CDR2: MNHGY and SAAAGT. The CDR3 runs 15 residues. Here immunoSEQ multiplex PCR was the method, and the copy in TCRdb shows in-frame clones only, minus some. In the table there are about 37,000 clones, 30% to 35% of which are singletons. Treatment here: randomized to nivolumab then ipilimumab (arm A) or the reverse (arm B). The chain has TRBV6-8 and TRBJ2-2; 7 positions agree with TRBD1. The TCR comes from a human donor with melanoma. The sequenced sample was tumor tissue (inferred from file names), obtained from a patient given nivolumab and ipilimumab in sequence. CDR3 region: CAISGTGASTGELFF. In DNA, the CDR3 is TGTGCCATCAGTGGTACAGGGGCATCAACCGGGGAGCTGTTTTTT.